This T cell receptor beta chain appears in the sequencing data of a study of early T cells in non-severe SARS-CoV-2 infection. Study-wide context: The study sequenced bulk RNA from unsorted whole blood, with chains unpaired. General study results and limits: CD4 and private specificities were missed by VDJdb matching, which favored anti-spike CD8 responses.

On this clonotype itself: Antigen specificity is unknown.

This CDR3 region has 13 residues. Per germline, CDR1 SGHRS and CDR2 YFSETQ. The V end lost 3 bases, the J end lost 1 base, and 7 bases lay between the germline ends. Unique molecular identifiers (one per individual cDNA molecule) were attached. In TCRdb, the 5' RACE reads were re-called with MiXCR into one record per CDR3 protein. The sample shows over 90,000 distinct CDR3 sequences, roughly 12% of them seen only once. Sequencing was performed on whole blood, taken at baseline. The clonotype comes from an adult who was a healthcare worker with PCR-confirmed SARS-CoV-2 infection or an uninfected control (not recorded which). This chain connects TRBV5-1 to TRBJ1-1, with unresolved D. The CDR3 coding sequence is TGCGCCAGCAGCTATGAACCGAACACTGAAGCTTTCTTT. Translation gives CASSYEPNTEAFF.